This T cell receptor beta chain originates from a study of blood T cell repertoires in COVID-19. Study summary: Some COVID-19 samples were acute and others convalescent; all came from the United States, Italy and Spain. PBMCs, B-cell-depleted T cells, or T cells provided the cDNA or gDNA that made up the material.

Per the original data handling: Reference gene primer amplification gave estimated nucleated cell counts. TCRdb's table, derived via immunoSEQ multiplex PCR, lists solely in-frame clones and lacks some. That table is the source of V, J and clone size, and D and trimming were worked out from the DNA. In the table there are 95,000 to 150,000 clones, about four fifths of which are singletons. The length of the CDR3 is 16 residues. CDR1 SGHRS and CDR2 YFSETQ come from the germline V gene. The V and J ends lost 0 bases and 2 bases respectively, with 14 bases between them. J is TRBJ2-5 and V is TRBV5-1; D ambiguous. The sequencing input was PBMCs or T cells enriched from blood (not recorded which). The clonotype was recovered from a woman aged 30 to 39 who had recovered from COVID-19. DNA of the CDR3: TGCGCCAGCAGCTTGGCCGCATTAAGAGTTCAAGAGACCCAGTACTTC. It encodes CASSLAALRVQETQYF.